Included here is one T cell receptor beta chain sequence, with context. The data stem from a study of T cell responses to AZD1222 COVID-19 vaccine. Whole-study context: The study pooled second doses at about 4 or about 12 weeks.

Sequencing used immunoSEQ multiplex PCR; TCRdb keeps in-frame clones, though not all of them. The sample lists 90,000 to 110,000 clones, roughly 90% occurring once. Germline V gene lookup returns CDR1 LNHDA and CDR2 SQIVND (reference sequence). The CDR3 is 13 residues long. Trimming left V 7 bases short and J 3 bases short, with 12 bases between. The origin of this receptor is an adult in good health. The specimen comprised peripheral blood, sampled on day 0 of AZD1222 vaccination. V gene TRBV19 combines with J gene TRBJ1-2; D not resolved. The CDR3 coding sequence is TGTGCCAGTAAGGGATGGGCGGACTATGGCTACACCTTC. It yields the protein CASKGWADYGYTF.